The clone carrying this T cell receptor beta chain was counted at least ten times. Its antigen is undetermined. The data originate from a study of T cells after yellow fever vaccination. Study overall: The authors prepared low-cell-number fractions using SMART-Seq v4 Ultra Low Input. Findings of the study overall: Clonotypes appearing in both CD4 and CD8 compartments existed, and their share was small.

Trimming pared 3 bases from V and 3 bases from J, leaving 15 bases between. The CDR3 loop spans 16 amino acids. Germline V gene data show CDR1 as KGHSH and CDR2 as LQKENI. TCRdb reanalysed the 5' RACE reads using MiXCR and keeps one entry per CDR3 protein. The data show roughly 310,000 distinct CDR3 sequences, around 3.6% seen once. This clonotype originated in a man between 18 and 35 years old who received the YFV17D yellow fever vaccine. V usage is TRBV18 and J usage is TRBJ2-4; D is unresolved. Source: PBMCs, taken on the day of the yellow fever booster vaccination. The CDR3 loop reads CASSPFRRPGKNIQYF. CDR3 coding DNA: TGTGCCAGCTCACCTTTTAGACGGCCAGGCAAAAACATTCAGTACTTC.